These 2 T cell receptor beta chains came from one sample sequenced in a study of cytomegalovirus exposure and HLA in healthy donors. PCR employed 60 Vbeta and 13 Jbeta primers. Here immunoSEQ multiplex PCR was the method, and the copy in TCRdb shows in-frame clones only, minus some. The sample has around 150,000 clones, 75% to 90% seen once. Sample: PBMCs. The receptors shown here come from a man younger than 45 in good health and CMV-seronegative.

This clone showed up just a few times. V gene TRBV30 combines with J gene TRBJ2-5; 9 bases agree with TRBD2. The end of the DNA is better explained by TRBJ2-7, so the J call may be wrong. The CDR3 totals 14 residues. Germline-derived CDR1 and CDR2 are GTSNPN and SVGIG (reference sequence). This CDR3 reads CAIDGSGGYYEQYF. In DNA, the CDR3 is TGTGCCATCGATGGTAGCGGGGGTTACTACGAGCAGTACTTC.

J is TRBJ1-1 and V is TRBV5-6; TRBD1 matches 7 bases. The CDR3 totals 13 residues. Germline V gives CDR1 SGHDT, CDR2 YYEEEE. J was trimmed by 5 bases and V by 5 bases; bases with no gene match: 6. The CDR3 spells CASSSGGGTEAFF. The CDR3 DNA is TGTGCCAGCAGTTCAGGGGGAGGTACTGAAGCTTTCTTT.